This section outlines one TCR beta chain sequence together with its context. This clone is categorized as medium-sized (0.01 to 0.1%). What this receptor recognizes is not known. No clone much larger than this one lies a single base away; base qualities are absent. The T-cell fraction in tumor and uninvolved lung tissue was obtained from TCR sequencing using the immunoSEQ assay. From the authors' description of their analysis: In the survival analysis, patients were divided into a high T-cell fraction group (upper tertile) and a low T-cell fraction group (lower two tertiles), and the two groups were compared using a log-rank test. A signed-rank test was used to test paired tumor versus uninvolved lung differences in T-cell fraction. Entries here come from immuneACCESS through TCRdb and include only in-frame sequences with V and J called. Some clones fail to appear in such tables; in the studies checked, an unresolved V gene covers under half of the shortfall, and the cause of the remainder is unknown. V and J calls and clone size are as listed in that table; D and trimming were resolved from the DNA. This sample comprises 6,000 to 8,500 clones, 74% of them detected only once. Of the sample, around 30% falls within the top ten clones.

The sample comes from a study of tumor-infiltrating lymphocytes in localized non-small cell lung cancer (dated by TCRdb to the early 2020s). Broadly, across the study: Patients whose samples were collected after neoadjuvant chemotherapy, as well as both smokers and never-smokers and several histologies, were included in the cohort. Each patient contributed resected tumor tissue and uninvolved lung tissue from the same patient, described as non-adjacent to the tumor. In total, the ICON cohort was made up of approximately 140 surgical patients who had localized non-small cell lung cancer and whose tumors were resected. TCR sequencing was one of several integrated assays, alongside flow cytometry, multiplex immunofluorescence, RNA-seq, exome sequencing and proteomics, applied to the same patients. For 55 to 60 patients, immunoSEQ T-cell fraction was compared between paired tumor and uninvolved lung.

Taken from cysteine to phenylalanine, the CDR3 has 14 residues. Only the CDR3 portion is preserved as DNA: 42 bases, with reading frame beginning at the first base. Taken from the germline V gene (reference sequence), the CDR1 and CDR2 loops are MNHEY and SMNVEV. The V and J ends are trimmed by 6 bases and 2 bases, leaving 14 bases between them. The study at large found these results: Assay coverage differed among patients according to how much tissue was available, so only a subset of the cohort had TCR sequencing. No association of tumor T-cell fraction from TCR sequencing with recurrence-free survival was found (p = 0.61). No difference in TCR-derived T-cell fraction was observed between the flow cytometry-defined immunotypes IM1 (good prognosis) and IM2 (poor prognosis). In line with immunofluorescence CD3 counts, TCRbeta sequencing supported higher T cell infiltration in tumors compared with uninvolved lung tissue. Because different assays used different pieces of the same tissue, technical variation could not be distinguished from intratumor heterogeneity.

The first patient joined ICON in April 2016, and enrollment wrapped up when the last patient was enrolled in September 2018. In a subcohort of under 95 patients, fresh tumor and matched uninvolved tissue were collected for in-depth immune analyses, with TCR sequencing among those analyses. No cell sorting was done, and TCR sequencing was instead run on DNA isolated from bulk tissue. The chain is made from TRBV27 and TRBJ2-7, with the D segment identity uncertain. The sequenced sample was lung tumor tissue. This receptor was obtained from a human donor with non-small cell lung cancer. The CDR3 has the sequence CASRPIDMAYEQYF. The nucleotide sequence is TGTGCCAGCAGACCCATCGATATGGCCTACGAGCAGTACTTC.